The source of this T cell receptor beta chain is a study of shared clonotypes between healthy human individuals. Study context: Each donor's CD4 naive and CD4 memory cells filled three plates apiece, CD8 naive two, and CD8 memory one.

Naive CD8 cells, CD45RO-negative and positively selected for CCR7, excluded terminally differentiated effector memory CD45RA+ cells. Investigators spread the genomic DNA of each subset evenly over several immunoSEQ plates. Sequencing was performed with immunoSEQ multiplex PCR; in TCRdb, only in-frame clones are kept and a portion is missing. The sample shows about 2 million clones, roughly 94% of them seen only once. V was clipped by 4 bases and J by 8 bases; unmatched bases: 13. The CDR3 totals 16 residues. From germline, CDR1 is SGHDT and CDR2 YYEEEE. Details on this clone: Its specificity is unknown.

Study findings and constraints: Non-shared clonotypes were found to have lower generation probabilities than the clonotypes that were shared by all four of the sorted-subset donors. Rarefaction showed that sequencing of sorted subsets was incomplete (despite large depth).

Sequencing was done on a sample of naive CD8+ T cells sorted from blood. The chain recombines TRBV5-6 with TRBJ1-4; 8 bases agree with TRBD1. This clonotype originated in a man between 18 and 35 years old in good health. The CDR3 sequence is CASSTTSDRAWEKLFF. CDR3 coding DNA: TGTGCCAGCAGCACGACTTCGGACAGGGCGTGGGAAAAACTGTTTTTT.